Following are 4 T cell receptor beta chains from one sample sequenced in a study of T cells in tuberculosis. The protocol was immunoSEQ multiplex PCR, while the TCRdb copy is restricted to in-frame clones and leaves out a portion. Among about 29,000 clones listed, more than 80% were seen once. Sequencing was done on a sample of PBMCs. All receptors derive from a donor aged 10-30 years with latent tuberculosis or without tuberculosis infection.

This clone was counted once. The CDR3 nucleotides read TGTGCCAGCAGTTTTAGCAAGAACTATGGCTACACCTTC. Residues: CASSFSKNYGYTF. J is TRBJ1-2 and V is TRBV27; D gene ambiguous. Germline CDR1 is MNHEY and CDR2 is SMNVEV (reference sequence). Trimming removed 3 bases from V and 2 bases from J, with 7 bases in between. The CDR3 totals 13 residues.

The genes are TRBV6-1 and TRBJ2-3, with TRBD1 identical over 8 bases. This CDR3 region has 14 residues. V was pared by 6 bases and J by 0 bases, with 2 bases of the junction left unmatched. The germline CDR1 and CDR2 sequences are MNHNS and SASEGT. CDR3 protein: CASRGTGSTDTQYF. The DNA for the CDR3 is TGTGCCAGCAGGGGGACAGGAAGCACAGATACGCAGTATTTT.

The sample holds one count of this clone. V usage is TRBV4-3 and J usage is TRBJ2-1; unclear D gene. This CDR3 is built from 15 residues. CDR1 LGHNA and CDR2 YSLEER come from the germline V gene. Trimming pared 0 bases from V and 2 bases from J, leaving 8 bases between. The CDR3 nucleotides read TGCGCCAGCAGCCAAGATTGGAGAACCTACAATGAGCAGTTCTTC. This sequence encodes CASSQDWRTYNEQFF.

V gene TRBV30 combines with J gene TRBJ1-6; a weak D match, TRBD1 (6 bases). Trimming left V 2 bases short and J 10 bases short, with 12 bases between. CDR1 and CDR2 (germline): GTSNPN, SVGIG (reference sequence). The CDR3 length is 13 residues. Here the CDR3 DNA reads TGTGCCTGGAGTATACAGGGTCCCTCACCCCTCCACTTT. Protein: CAWSIQGPSPLHF.